The 29 T cell receptor beta chains reported below all come from one sample, sequenced in a study of blood T cells in healthy people across ages. The use of a sample-barcoded 5' primer and a J-beta primer mix characterized a second PCR of roughly 7 to 11 cycles. TCRdb reanalysed the 5' RACE reads using MiXCR and keeps one entry per CDR3 protein. Of about 1.5 million distinct CDR3 sequences in the sample, approximately 40% were seen once. What was sequenced was blood. The receptors were gathered from a young woman in good health.

This chain links TRBV20-1 with TRBJ1-5, with D possibly matching TRBD1 (6 bases). V was clipped by 5 bases and J by 9 bases, with 26 bases between them. This CDR3 region has 16 residues. Germline CDR1 is DFQATT and CDR2 is SNEGSKA (reference sequence). The CDR3 nucleotides read TGCAGTGCTTCCCCCCCCGGGACACGGGCCCGGGGGCCCCAGCATTTT. Protein product: CSASPPGTRARGPQHF.

The chain has TRBV7-8 and TRBJ1-5; D is perhaps TRBD1 (5 bases). Germline V CDR1 and CDR2: SGHVS, FQNEAQ. The CDR3 length is 16 residues. The V and J ends lost 7 bases and 5 bases respectively, with 21 bases between them. This CDR3 is CASTLGPAGSDQPQHF. The CDR3 nucleotides read TGTGCCAGCACCCTAGGCCCGGCAGGGAGTGATCAGCCCCAGCATTTT.

This clonotype was recorded a few times. This sequence joins TRBV4-1 and TRBJ1-5, with 9 bases lining up with TRBD1. This CDR3 is built from 19 residues. The junction had 15 bases not matched to a gene; V was cut back by 0 bases and J by 6 bases. CDR1 MGHRA and CDR2 YSYEKL come from the germline V gene. The CDR3 loop reads CASSQDSPSLGTGIQPQHF. The CDR3 nucleotides read TGCGCCAGCAGCCAAGATTCCCCAAGTCTCGGGACAGGGATTCAGCCCCAGCATTTT.

The rearrangement uses TRBV28 and TRBJ1-2; no clear D. Trimming removed 1 base from V and 10 bases from J, with 13 bases in between. Germline CDR1 reads MDHEN; CDR2 reads SYDVKM. This CDR3 contains 13 residues. The DNA for the CDR3 is TGTGCCAGCAGTTTATCGGCCCAGTCGGACTACACCTTC. Its protein product is CASSLSAQSDYTF.

This clonotype came up many times. The V call is TRBV10-3, the J call TRBJ2-1; no definite D call. Between the trimmed V and J ends, which lost 2 bases and 1 base, there was a span of 12 bases. The CDR3 extends over 16 amino acids. Germline CDR1 ENHRY, CDR2 SYGVKD. The CDR3 loop reads CAISEGSRRSYNEQFF. CDR3 bases: TGTGCCATCAGTGAGGGGTCGCGACGGTCCTACAATGAGCAGTTCTTC.

The gene calls are TRBV5-1 and TRBJ1-2; no clear D. Germline CDR1 reads SGHRS; CDR2 reads YFSETQ. Trimming took 4 bases from V and 4 from J, leaving 23 bases between them. There are 17 residues in the CDR3. The CDR3 DNA is TGCGCCAGCAGCGGCCCCGGCACCCGGGCCGAAATCTATGGCTACACCTTC. Translated, it gives CASSGPGTRAEIYGYTF.

This clonotype was found once. The V call is TRBV25-1, the J call TRBJ1-2; the D gene is possibly TRBD1 (5 bases). The CDR3 is 14 residues long. Per the germline V gene, CDR1 is MGHDK and CDR2 is SYGVNS. V was clipped by 8 bases and J by 2 bases, with 15 bases between them. The CDR3 reads CASAPAGPNYGYTF. The CDR3 DNA follows: TGTGCCAGCGCCCCGGCAGGGCCGAACTATGGCTACACCTTC.

V is TRBV5-1 and J is TRBJ2-3; TRBD1 matches at 8 bases. Germline values: CDR1 SGHRS, CDR2 YFSETQ. This CDR3 spans 15 amino acids. V was pared by 3 bases and J by 3 bases, with 6 bases of the junction left unmatched. CDR3 loop: CASSWTGLETDTQYF. CDR3 DNA sequence: TGCGCCAGCAGCTGGACAGGGCTGGAAACAGATACGCAGTATTTT.

There are a few counts of this clonotype. The chain joins TRBV20-1 to TRBJ2-4; 10 bases map to TRBD2. The DNA end favors TRBJ2-5, so the J call may be wrong. The CDR3 length is 15 residues. Per the germline V gene, CDR1 is DFQATT and CDR2 is SNEGSKA (reference sequence). The CDR3 loop is CSAPLAGGRVETQYF. Here the CDR3 DNA reads TGCAGTGCTCCCTTAGCGGGGGGCAGAGTGGAGACCCAGTACTTC.

This chain links TRBV5-5 with TRBJ1-1, with D possibly matching TRBD1 (6 bases). Germline V gene data show CDR1 as SGHKS and CDR2 as YYEKEE (reference sequence). The CDR3 is 14 amino acids. V dropped 1 base and J dropped 3 bases, with 10 bases sitting between them. In nucleotides, the CDR3 is TGTGCCAGCAGCTTGAGGCCAGGGGACACTGAAGCTTTCTTT. Translated, it gives CASSLRPGDTEAFF.

In regard to this clonotype: This sequence may be a read error, since a much larger clone differs from it by one base. The chain combines TRBV27 with TRBJ2-1; 7 positions match TRBD2. Unmatched junction bases numbered 18, after V lost 5 bases and J lost 11 bases. This CDR3 has 16 residues. The germline V gene encodes CDR1 MNHEY and CDR2 SMNVEV (reference sequence). The CDR3 is CASSPLRAGVVDKQFF. As DNA, the CDR3 is TGTGCCAGCAGTCCCCTAAGGGCGGGAGTCGTCGATAAGCAGTTCTTC.

In this sample, this clonotype turned up a few times. The rearrangement joins TRBV6-2 or TRBV6-3 to TRBJ1-2, with 9 bases fitting TRBD1. This CDR3 has 14 residues. Losses at the gene ends were 5 bases for V and 4 bases for J; bases not matched to a gene: 5. Germline lookup yields CDR1 MNHEY and CDR2 SVGEGT. The CDR3 region has the DNA TGTGCCAGCAGTAGGACAGGGGTAGGCTATGGCTACACCTTC. It codes for CASSRTGVGYGYTF.

The V and J genes are TRBV4-1 and TRBJ1-5; D remains unclear. The CDR3 consists of 14 residues. Germline V gene sequence: CDR1 MGHRA, CDR2 YSYEKL. V gave up 1 base and J gave up 4 bases, with 8 bases separating them. The chain's CDR3 is CASSQGERNQPQHF. In DNA form, the CDR3 reads TGCGCCAGCAGCCAAGGGGAAAGAAATCAGCCCCAGCATTTT.

This clonotype was seen more than once but under ten times. The V gene is TRBV6-5, the J gene TRBJ2-1; D perhaps matches TRBD2 (6 bases). The CDR3 sequence is 15 residues long. CDR1 MNHEY and CDR2 SVGAGI come from the germline V gene. V was trimmed by 2 bases and J by 0 bases, leaving 8 bases between them. CDR3 amino acids: CASSYSGFSYNEQFF. In nucleotides, the CDR3 is TGTGCCAGCAGTTACAGCGGGTTCTCCTACAATGAGCAGTTCTTC.

There are a few counts of this clonotype. The V gene is TRBV10-3, the J gene TRBJ2-7; no firm D call. V was trimmed by 2 bases and J by 7 bases, leaving 15 bases between them. Germline V lookup: CDR1 ENHRY, CDR2 SYGVKD. The CDR3 has 14 amino acids. The CDR3 DNA sequence: TGTGCCATCAGTGAGAACGCTAGTTGGGGAGAGCAGTACTTC. This gives the protein CAISENASWGEQYF.

The V gene is TRBV18, the J gene TRBJ2-7, with D unresolved. CDR1 and CDR2 (germline): KGHSH, LQKENI. CDR3 length: 11 residues. V lost 2 bases and J lost 5, with 4 bases in between. CDR3 DNA sequence: TGTGCCAGCTCACCATTCCACGAGCAGTACTTC. Translation gives CASSPFHEQYF.

V usage is TRBV7-2 and J usage is TRBJ2-1; tentatively, D is TRBD2 (6 bases). V shed 5 bases and J shed 9 bases, with 26 bases lying between them. This CDR3 comprises 17 residues. Germline CDR1 SGHTA, CDR2 FQGNSA. In DNA, the CDR3 is TGTGCCAGCAGCGTCGCCTCGGGACTTTCTATATATGTTGAGCAGTTCTTC. Translated: CASSVASGLSIYVEQFF.

The chain couples TRBV27 to TRBJ1-2, with 8 bases matching TRBD1. Trimming cost V 4 bases and J 8 bases; bases outside gene matches: 9. The germline gives CDR1 MNHEY, CDR2 SMNVEV (reference sequence). The CDR3 totals 14 residues. For the CDR3, the DNA is TGTGCCAGCAGTTCGACGGGACAGGTATTCGGCTACACCTTC. Its translation is CASSSTGQVFGYTF.

This clonotype was seen once. The gene calls are TRBV3-1 and TRBJ2-3; TRBD2 aligns across 7 bases. V lost 1 base and J lost 2; bases outside the gene matches: 3. The CDR3 spans 15 residues. Germline values: CDR1 LGHDT, CDR2 YNNKEL (reference sequence). In DNA, the CDR3 is TGTGCCAGCAGCCAAGTCGGGGGGATCACAGATACGCAGTATTTT. It encodes CASSQVGGITDTQYF.

The chain employs TRBV6-4 and TRBJ2-7; 12 bases agree with TRBD2. The trim removed 4 bases at V and 7 bases at J, leaving 8 bases unmatched. CDR3 size: 15 residues. The V gene's germline CDR1 is MRHNA and CDR2 SNTAGT. The CDR3 DNA reads as TGTGCCAGCAGTGGACTAGCGGGAGCAAACAATGAGCAGTACTTC. This codes for CASSGLAGANNEQYF.

This clonotype was counted only a few times. The chain is built from TRBV12-3 or TRBV12-4 and TRBJ1-1; D uncertain. Trimming pared 3 bases from V and 1 base from J, leaving 9 bases between. CDR3 size: 14 residues. The CDR3 DNA sequence: TGTGCCAGCAGTTTCACTCTGACGAACACTGAAGCTTTCTTT. Translated: CASSFTLTNTEAFF.

The V call is TRBV6-6, the J call TRBJ1-1; 8 bases agree with TRBD1. This CDR3 is built from 15 residues. Trimming took 2 bases from V and 8 from J; bases not matched to a gene: 10. Germline CDR1 reads MNHNY; CDR2 reads SVGAGI (reference sequence). The CDR3 protein is CASSYGGQGAREAFF. The CDR3 coding sequence is TGTGCCAGCAGTTACGGGGGGCAGGGGGCTCGAGAAGCTTTCTTT.

This clonotype occurred once. This chain connects TRBV29-1 to TRBJ2-7, with 11 nucleotides matching TRBD2. V gave up 1 base and J gave up 4 bases; unmatched junction bases: 15. The V gene's germline CDR1 is SQVTM and CDR2 ANQGSEA. CDR3 length equals 18 residues. The CDR3 spells CSVEGGADLAGGRYEQYF. The CDR3 region has the DNA TGCAGCGTTGAAGGTGGGGCGGACCTAGCGGGAGGTCGGTACGAGCAGTACTTC.

This clonotype was seen a handful of times. V usage is TRBV12-3 or TRBV12-4 and J usage is TRBJ1-5; possibly TRBD1 for D (6 bases). The CDR3 extends over 13 amino acids. Trimming took 5 bases from V and 3 from J, leaving 8 bases between them. In nucleotides, the CDR3 is TGTGCCAGCAGTGGACAGCTCAATCAGCCCCAGCATTTT. This gives the protein CASSGQLNQPQHF.

The table lists this clonotype with a few counts. V gene TRBV6-1 combines with J gene TRBJ2-1, with 10 bases identical to TRBD1. Trimming took 4 bases from V and 9 from J; bases not matched to a gene: 3. CDR1 is MNHNS and CDR2 is SASEGT in the germline V gene. CDR3 length: 13 residues. The CDR3 coding sequence is TGTGCCAGCAGTGGGGACAGGGGTAGTGAGCAGTTCTTC. Protein product: CASSGDRGSEQFF.

The genes are TRBV6-1 and TRBJ2-7; D unresolved. Germline CDR1 reads MNHNS; CDR2 reads SASEGT. V dropped 1 base and J dropped 0 bases, with 13 bases sitting between them. This CDR3 comprises 16 residues. CDR3 bases: TGTGCCAGCAGTGAAGTTAGGGAATATACCTCCTACGAGCAGTACTTC. It codes for CASSEVREYTSYEQYF.

This clonotype was seen a few times. The J gene is TRBJ2-2, the V gene TRBV28, with a weak D call TRBD1 (5 bases). CDR1 is MDHEN and CDR2 is SYDVKM in the germline V gene. There are 12 residues in the CDR3. V lost 6 bases to trimming and J lost 3 bases, with 5 bases between them. The CDR3 bases are TGTGCCAGCAGGGGGCACACCGGGGAGCTGTTTTTT. Its protein is CASRGHTGELFF.

The CDR3 DNA is TGTGCCAGCAGCAGGGGGGCTAGCGGGGCTTACAATGAGCAGTTCTTC. Translating gives CASSRGASGAYNEQFF. V usage is TRBV11-2 and J usage is TRBJ2-1; 9 positions match TRBD2. Germline CDR1 reads SGHAT; CDR2 reads FQNNGV. V dropped 5 bases and J dropped 4; count of bases not matched to a gene: 9. The CDR3 runs 16 residues.

The CDR3 DNA sequence: TGTACCGGAGACAGGGGAGGACGGTCACCCCTCCACTTT. This encodes CTGDRGGRSPLHF. This chain uses TRBV7-9 with TRBJ1-6; 8 bases fit TRBD1. CDR1 and CDR2 from the germline V gene are SEHNR and FQNEAQ (reference sequence). CDR3 length equals 13 residues.